The sequence of this T cell receptor beta chain was determined in a study of T cell repertoires in cytomegalovirus infection. Looking at the study overall: Alongside well-studied HLA-B-restricted CMV epitopes, recently identified HLA-C-restricted CMV epitopes were also used.

From the reads, TCRdb called clonotypes with MiXCR, one entry per CDR3 protein. The sample shows 650,000 to 900,000 distinct CDR3 sequences, about 33% of them seen only once. Germline V CDR1 and CDR2: MNHEY, SMNVEV (reference sequence). Germline trimming cut 6 bases from V and 4 bases from J; bases unmatched to any gene: 7. This CDR3 comprises 17 residues. Regarding this clonotype: Its matching antigen is unknown.

The sequence was collected from a human donor in good health (CMV status not recorded). Some clones in this sample may be carry-over from other donors' samples. Here the sequenced sample was cultured CD8+ T cells from PBMCs, taken from culture after CMV antigen stimulation. This rearrangement joins TRBV27 to TRBJ2-3; 16 nucleotides match TRBD2. CDR3 sequence: CASRGLAGGPRADTQYF. CDR3 bases: TGTGCCAGCAGGGGACTAGCGGGGGGGCCTCGGGCAGATACGCAGTATTTT.